These 17 T cell receptor beta chains came from one sample sequenced in a study of blood T cell repertoires in COVID-19. Clones were read by immunoSEQ multiplex PCR, and TCRdb kept only the in-frame ones, dropping some. The repertoire consists of around 340,000 clones, with around 85% occurring once and the leading ten covering about 4.2%. Sequenced input: PBMCs or T cells enriched from blood (not recorded which). Receptors were obtained from a woman aged 40 to 50 with acute COVID-19.

The rearrangement links TRBV19 to TRBJ2-5; a possible D gene is TRBD1 (7 bases). Germline V gene sequence: CDR1 LNHDA, CDR2 SQIVND (reference sequence). The CDR3 totals 15 residues. The V and J ends lost 9 bases and 5 bases respectively, with 22 bases between them. This CDR3 is CARKYDREVCETQYF. For the CDR3, the DNA is TGTGCCAGAAAGTATGACAGGGAGGTTTGCGAGACCCAGTACTTC.

CDR3 in amino acids: CASSSQVWVTEAFF. Here the CDR3 DNA reads TGTGCCAGTAGTAGCCAGGTTTGGGTTACTGAAGCTTTCTTT. The V gene is TRBV19, the J gene TRBJ1-1; the D is unclear. The CDR3 totals 14 residues. Germline V gives CDR1 LNHDA, CDR2 SQIVND (reference sequence). V was pared by 4 bases and J by 5 bases, with 14 bases between.

The V and J genes are TRBV29-1 and TRBJ2-7; D might be TRBD2 (5 bases). Germline values: CDR1 SQVTM, CDR2 ANQGSEA. The CDR3 spans 13 residues. Between the trimmed V and J ends, which lost 6 bases and 0 bases, there was a span of 12 bases. CDR3: CSVVDYTSYEQYF. The CDR3 DNA reads as TGCAGCGTGGTAGACTATACCTCCTACGAGCAGTACTTC.

CDR3 nucleotides: TGTGCCAGCAGCCCCAGCAGGGGTGCAGCCAAAAACATTCAGTACTTC. It specifies CASSPSRGAAKNIQYF. The V gene is TRBV7-3, the J gene TRBJ2-4, with TRBD1 as a possible D gene (6 bases). The CDR3 is 16 amino acids. Germline lookup yields CDR1 SGHTA and CDR2 FQGTGA. V gave up 5 bases and J gave up 0 bases, with 14 bases separating them.

The chain combines TRBV4-3 with TRBJ2-1; tentatively, D is TRBD2 (6 bases). Germline lookup yields CDR1 LGHNA and CDR2 YSLEER. The V and J ends lost 0 bases and 9 bases respectively, with 18 bases between them. The CDR3 is 16 amino acids. The CDR3 DNA is TGCGCCAGCAGCCAAGATTTGGGACTCCTCTTGGGTGAGCAGTTCTTC. Its protein product is CASSQDLGLLLGEQFF.

The rearrangement uses TRBV6-2 or TRBV6-3 and TRBJ2-2; D gene uncertain. The CDR3 is 15 amino acids. V lost 6 bases and J 6 bases, leaving 17 bases between the germline ends. From germline, CDR1 is MNHEY and CDR2 SVGEGT. For the CDR3, the DNA is TGTGCCAGCAGCTATACCTTTCAGGTCGCCGGGGAGCTGTTTTTT. Its protein is CASSYTFQVAGELFF.

This clone occurred once. The DNA of the CDR3 is TGTGCCAGCAGCCCCCAGGGTCTCCCGTACGAGCAGTACTTC. Amino acids: CASSPQGLPYEQYF. V usage is TRBV27 and J usage is TRBJ2-7; D is perhaps TRBD1 (5 bases). V was clipped by 6 bases and J by 4 bases, with 16 bases between them. This CDR3 contains 14 residues. CDR1 is MNHEY, CDR2 SMNVEV, per germline (reference sequence).

The chain recombines TRBV9 with TRBJ2-1; 7 nucleotides agree with TRBD2. Looked up from germline, CDR1 is SGDLS and CDR2 is YYNGEE. This CDR3 has 13 amino acids. Losses at the gene ends were 0 bases for V and 8 bases for J; bases not matched to a gene: 2. CDR3 DNA: TGTGCCAGCAGCGTAGGCCGGGAGGATGAGCAGTTCTTC. Its protein product is CASSVGREDEQFF.

Details on this clone: Just one base apart from a much larger clone, this may be a read error. The chain employs TRBV6-5 and TRBJ2-7; possible D gene TRBD1, 5 bases. The germline V gene has CDR1 MNHEY and CDR2 SVGAGI. This CDR3 has 13 residues. Trimming cost V 5 bases and J 3 bases, with 11 bases left between them. The CDR3 loop reads CASSRTRGYEQYF. The CDR3, as DNA: TGTGCCAGCAGTCGGACAAGGGGCTACGAGCAGTACTTC.

This chain links TRBV6-5 with TRBJ1-2; unclear D gene. The CDR3 runs 15 residues. V was cut by 7 bases and J by 1 base, with 16 bases left in between. The germline gives CDR1 MNHEY, CDR2 SVGAGI. CDR3 in DNA: TGTGCCAGCAACAAGAGCCCAGGTGATAACTATGGCTACACCTTC. Translating it yields CASNKSPGDNYGYTF.

The chain links TRBV7-2 to TRBJ1-2, with 8 bases matching TRBD1. The germline V gene has CDR1 SGHTA and CDR2 FQGNSA. The ends lost 1 base at V and 5 bases at J; junction bases unmatched: 9. The CDR3 has 16 residues. The CDR3 sequence is CASSLVGDRGLYGYTF. CDR3 DNA sequence: TGTGCCAGCAGCTTAGTAGGCGACAGGGGCCTATATGGCTACACCTTC.

This clone came up once. The chain couples TRBV5-1 to TRBJ2-1; 12 bases line up with TRBD2. The CDR3 is 20 amino acids. The trim removed 3 bases at V and 0 bases at J, leaving 13 bases unmatched. The V gene's germline CDR1 is SGHRS and CDR2 YFSETQ. This CDR3 is CASSSPRTSGTSNSYNEQFF. The CDR3 coding sequence is TGCGCCAGCAGCTCCCCACGGACTAGCGGGACAAGCAACTCCTACAATGAGCAGTTCTTC. The variable domain in full, with the rest retrieved from reference TRBV5-1 and TRBJ2-1, is KAGVTQTPRYLIKTRGQQVTLSCSPISGHRSVSWYQQTPGQGLQFLFEYFSETQRNKGNFPGRFSGRQFSNSRSEMNVSTLELGDSALYLCASSSPRTSGTSNSYNEQFFGPGTRLTVL.

This chain uses TRBV4-2 with TRBJ2-1; the match to TRBD2 covers 16 bases. Germline V lookup: CDR1 LGHNA, CDR2 YNFKEQ. The junction had 4 bases not matched to a gene; V was cut back by 4 bases and J by 10 bases. The CDR3 is 15 residues long. The CDR3 sequence is CASSRGTSGGAEQFF. CDR3 nucleotide sequence: TGTGCCAGCAGCCGAGGGACTAGCGGGGGGGCCGAGCAGTTCTTC.

V gene TRBV18 combines with J gene TRBJ2-5; perhaps TRBD2 as D (5 bases). The V and J ends lost 1 base and 3 bases respectively, with 6 bases between them. CDR1 and CDR2 from the germline V gene are KGHSH and LQKENI. This CDR3 region has 13 residues. The CDR3 spells CASSPLAKETQYF. CDR3 nucleotide sequence: TGTGCCAGCTCACCACTAGCGAAAGAGACCCAGTACTTC. Variable domain in full (rest from reference TRBV18 and TRBJ2-5): NAGVMQNPRHLVRRRGQEARLRCSPMKGHSHVYWYRQLPEEGLKFMVYLQKENIIDESGMPKERFSAEFPKEGPSILRIQQVVRGDSAAYFCASSPLAKETQYFGPGTRLLVL.

The DNA of the CDR3 is TGTGCCAGCAGCGTAGTGTCTAGCGGGTACGCGAACACCGGGGAGCTGTTTTTT. Its protein is CASSVVSSGYANTGELFF. This sequence joins TRBV9 and TRBJ2-2, with 8 bases that match TRBD2. Germline CDR1 SGDLS, CDR2 YYNGEE. CDR3 length equals 18 residues. The trim removed 0 bases at V and 0 bases at J, leaving 7 bases unmatched.

V gene TRBV3-1 (or the pseudogene TRBV3-2) combines with J gene TRBJ2-2, with 9 bases matching TRBD1. V lost 6 bases to trimming and J lost 1 base; unmatched junction nucleotides: 6. The CDR3 covers 16 residues. Germline values: CDR1 LGHDT, CDR2 YNNKEL (reference sequence). The CDR3 sequence: CASSPTGGVNTGELFF. The CDR3 DNA is TGTGCCAGCAGTCCGACAGGGGGGGTGAACACCGGGGAGCTGTTTTTT.

The V and J genes are TRBV3-1 (or the pseudogene TRBV3-2) and TRBJ2-3; 8 bases map to TRBD2. V was pared by 2 bases and J by 3 bases, with 4 bases of the junction left unmatched. This CDR3 spans 15 amino acids. CDR1 is LGHDT, CDR2 YNNKEL, per germline (reference sequence). CDR3 sequence: CASSQPGLVTDTQYF. CDR3 bases: TGTGCCAGCAGCCAACCGGGACTAGTGACAGATACGCAGTATTTT.